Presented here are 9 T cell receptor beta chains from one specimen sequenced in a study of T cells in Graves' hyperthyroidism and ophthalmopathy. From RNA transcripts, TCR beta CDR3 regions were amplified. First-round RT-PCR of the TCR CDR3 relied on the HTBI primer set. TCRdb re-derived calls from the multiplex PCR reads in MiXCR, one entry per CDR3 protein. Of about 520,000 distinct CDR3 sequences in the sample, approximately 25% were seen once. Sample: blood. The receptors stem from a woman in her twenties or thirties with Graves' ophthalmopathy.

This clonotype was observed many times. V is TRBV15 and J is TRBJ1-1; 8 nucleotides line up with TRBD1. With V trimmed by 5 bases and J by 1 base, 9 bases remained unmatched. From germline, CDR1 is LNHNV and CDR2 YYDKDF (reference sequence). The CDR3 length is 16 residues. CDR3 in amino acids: CATSSQGGTGNTEAFF. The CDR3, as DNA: TGTGCCACCAGCTCCCAGGGGGGGACAGGGAACACTGAAGCTTTCTTT.

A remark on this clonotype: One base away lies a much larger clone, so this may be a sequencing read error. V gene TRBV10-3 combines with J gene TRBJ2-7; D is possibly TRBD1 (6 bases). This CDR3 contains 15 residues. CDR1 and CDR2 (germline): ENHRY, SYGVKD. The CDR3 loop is CAISEPPQGIDEQCF. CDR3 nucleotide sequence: TGTGCCATCAGTGAGCCCCCACAGGGAATCGACGAGCAGTGCTTC.

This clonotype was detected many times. CDR3 region: CASSYAYGQPQHF. The CDR3, as DNA: TGTGCCAGCAGTTACGCATACGGACAGCCCCAGCATTTT. The chain recombines TRBV6-5 with TRBJ1-5; unclear D gene. CDR1 and CDR2 (germline): MNHEY, SVGAGI. V was shortened by 2 bases and J by 7 bases, with 9 bases between the two germline ends. This CDR3 has 13 residues.

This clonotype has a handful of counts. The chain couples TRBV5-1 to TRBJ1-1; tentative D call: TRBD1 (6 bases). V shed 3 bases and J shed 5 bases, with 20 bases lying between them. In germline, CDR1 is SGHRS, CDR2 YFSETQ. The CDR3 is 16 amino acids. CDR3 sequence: CASSSTGGSVLTEAFF. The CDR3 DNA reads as TGCGCCAGCAGCTCGACAGGTGGGTCCGTCCTGACTGAAGCTTTCTTT.

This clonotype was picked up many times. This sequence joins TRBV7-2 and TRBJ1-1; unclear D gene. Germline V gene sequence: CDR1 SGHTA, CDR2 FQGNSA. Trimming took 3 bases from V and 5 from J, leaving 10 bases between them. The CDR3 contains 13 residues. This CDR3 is CASSLMGRTEAFF. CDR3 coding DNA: TGTGCCAGCAGCTTGATGGGGAGGACTGAAGCTTTCTTT.

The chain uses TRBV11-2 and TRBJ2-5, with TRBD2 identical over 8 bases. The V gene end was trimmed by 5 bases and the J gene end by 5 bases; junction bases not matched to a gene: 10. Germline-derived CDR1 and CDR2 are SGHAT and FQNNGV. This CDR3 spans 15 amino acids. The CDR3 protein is CASSAAPGLEETQYF. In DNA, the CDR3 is TGTGCCAGCAGCGCAGCACCGGGACTAGAGGAGACCCAGTACTTC.

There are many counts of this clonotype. The CDR3 spells CASSLRDALWEQYF. The CDR3 DNA sequence: TGTGCCAGCAGTTTAAGGGACGCCCTCTGGGAGCAGTACTTC. V is TRBV27 and J is TRBJ2-7; D may match TRBD1 or TRBD2 (5 bases each). The CDR3 spans 14 residues. The V gene lost 2 bases and the J gene lost 7 bases, with 15 bases spanning the gap. The germline V gene has CDR1 MNHEY and CDR2 SMNVEV (reference sequence).

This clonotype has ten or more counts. The CDR3 bases are TGTGCCAGCAGTTCGGCCACGGTGGTCTCCTACGAGCAGTACTTC. It is translated as CASSSATVVSYEQYF. V and J are TRBV28 and TRBJ2-7; D gene ambiguous. Deletions cut 4 bases from V and 0 bases from J, with 13 bases between. The CDR3 has 15 amino acids. In germline, CDR1 is MDHEN, CDR2 SYDVKM.

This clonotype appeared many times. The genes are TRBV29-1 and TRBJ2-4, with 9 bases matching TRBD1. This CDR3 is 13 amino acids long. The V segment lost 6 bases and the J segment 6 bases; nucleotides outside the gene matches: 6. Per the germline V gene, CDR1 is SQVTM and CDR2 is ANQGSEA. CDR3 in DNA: TGCAGCGTAAACAGGGGGCTTGGAAACATTCAGTACTTC. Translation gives CSVNRGLGNIQYF.